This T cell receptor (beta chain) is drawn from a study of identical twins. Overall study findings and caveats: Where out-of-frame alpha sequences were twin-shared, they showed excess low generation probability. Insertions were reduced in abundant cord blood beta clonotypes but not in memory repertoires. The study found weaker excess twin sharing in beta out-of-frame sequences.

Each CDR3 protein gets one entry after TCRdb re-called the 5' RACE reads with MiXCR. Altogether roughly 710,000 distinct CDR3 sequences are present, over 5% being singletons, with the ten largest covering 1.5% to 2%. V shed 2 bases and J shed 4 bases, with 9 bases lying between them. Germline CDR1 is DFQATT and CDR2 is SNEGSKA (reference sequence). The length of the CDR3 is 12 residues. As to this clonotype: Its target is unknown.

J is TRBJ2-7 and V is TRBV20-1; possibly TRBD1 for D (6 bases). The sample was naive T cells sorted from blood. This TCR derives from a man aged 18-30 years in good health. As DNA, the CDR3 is TGCAGTGCTAGATGGGACATTTACGAGCAGTACTTC. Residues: CSARWDIYEQYF.